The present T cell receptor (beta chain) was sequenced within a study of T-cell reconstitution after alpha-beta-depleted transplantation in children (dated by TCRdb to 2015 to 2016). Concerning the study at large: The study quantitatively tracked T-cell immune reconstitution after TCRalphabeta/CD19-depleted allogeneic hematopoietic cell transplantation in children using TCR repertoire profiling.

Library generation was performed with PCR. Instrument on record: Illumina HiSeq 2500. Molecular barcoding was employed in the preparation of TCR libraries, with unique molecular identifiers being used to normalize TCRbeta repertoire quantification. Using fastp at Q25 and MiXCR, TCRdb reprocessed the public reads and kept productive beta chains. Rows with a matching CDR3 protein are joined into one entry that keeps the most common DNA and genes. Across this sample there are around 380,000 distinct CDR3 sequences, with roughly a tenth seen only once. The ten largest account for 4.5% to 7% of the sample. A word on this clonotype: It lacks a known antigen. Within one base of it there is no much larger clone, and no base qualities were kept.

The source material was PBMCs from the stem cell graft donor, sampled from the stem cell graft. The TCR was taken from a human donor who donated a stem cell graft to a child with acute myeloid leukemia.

The sequenced DNA: TGTGCCAGCAGCTTGGGGCAGGCAGGGATTACAGATACGCAGTATTTT. This is translated as CASSLGQAGITDTQYF. The chain uses TRBV5-5 and TRBJ2-3; TRBD1 is a possible D gene, resting on 5 matching bases. The junction carries 14 bases between V and J, which are trimmed by 0 bases and 3 bases respectively. For CDR1 and CDR2, the germline V gene (reference sequence) lists SGHKS and YYEKEE. Spanning cysteine to phenylalanine, the CDR3 consists of 16 amino acids. Just the 48-base CDR3 DNA is kept, in frame starting at base 1.